This T cell receptor (beta chain) stems from a study of technical replicates of blood from several donors. TCRdb's copy holds only in-frame clones and misses some; the assay was immunoSEQ multiplex PCR. Found here are about 49,000 clones, about 94% of them singletons; the top ten hold 3% to 5%. The V end lost 2 bases, the J end lost 11 bases, and 9 bases lay between the germline ends. The CDR3 is 11 residues long. In germline, CDR1 is KGHSH, CDR2 LQKENI. Sequenced material: PBMCs. V and J are TRBV18 and TRBJ2-5; D may be TRBD2 (5 bases). The clonotype comes from a human donor in good health. Some clones in this sample may be carry-over from other donors' samples. The CDR3 protein is CASSPERGQYF. The CDR3 DNA sequence: TGTGCCAGCTCACCAGAGAGAGGGCAGTACTTC.